Detailed here is one T cell receptor beta chain. Antigen unknown. Only in-frame clones appear in the TCRdb table, and some are missing; sequencing was by immunoSEQ multiplex PCR. This sample carries tens of thousands of clones, about 76% of them seen once, and the ten largest clones take 5.5% to 7%. The V end lost 3 bases, the J end lost 6 bases, and 15 bases lay between the germline ends. Germline values: CDR1 MNHEY, CDR2 SMNVEV (reference sequence). The CDR3 has 15 amino acids. The sample belongs to a study of OX40 agonist ivuxolimab in advanced cancers. Findings and caveats of the study: Relative to CD4+ cells, CD8+ T cells on average had more expanded clones. The authors did not determine the antigen specificity of the expanded peripheral T cells.

The TCR comes from an adult with an advanced solid tumor such as melanoma, head and neck, liver or kidney cancer. The V and J genes are TRBV27 and TRBJ2-1, with D hard to call. Sequenced material: CD4+ or CD8+ T cells sorted from blood, taken in a trial of the OX40 agonist ivuxolimab. The CDR3 DNA reads as TGTGCCAGCAGTTTGGGTGGATACGTGGTCAATGAGCAGTTCTTC. Protein product: CASSLGGYVVNEQFF.